Sequencing of this TCR beta chain was carried out in a study of T cell repertoires in cytomegalovirus infection. A word on this clonotype: The target antigen is unknown.

TCRdb re-called the reads with MiXCR, one entry per CDR3 protein. The table shows approximately 130,000 distinct CDR3 sequences, with 24% occurring only once. The CDR3 covers 15 residues. CDR1 is MGHDK and CDR2 is SYGVNS in the germline V gene. V shed 5 bases, J shed 1 base, and the junction held 5 bases outside the gene matches. The sequenced sample was PBMCs, sequenced either directly or after in vitro stimulation (not recorded which). The chain links TRBV25-1 to TRBJ2-5, with 9 positions matching TRBD2. The sequence was obtained from a human donor in good health (CMV status not recorded). Some clones in this sample may be carry-over from other donors' samples. This CDR3 reads CASSRLAGIQETQYF. The CDR3 DNA reads TGTGCCAGCAGTCGGCTAGCGGGGATCCAAGAGACCCAGTACTTC. The full variable domain, completed using reference TRBV25-1 and TRBJ2-5, is EADIYQTPRYLVIGTGKKITLECSQTMGHDKMYWYQQDPGMELHLIHYSYGVNSTEKGDLSSESTVSRIRTEHFPLTLESARPSHTSQYLCASSRLAGIQETQYFGPGTRLLVL.